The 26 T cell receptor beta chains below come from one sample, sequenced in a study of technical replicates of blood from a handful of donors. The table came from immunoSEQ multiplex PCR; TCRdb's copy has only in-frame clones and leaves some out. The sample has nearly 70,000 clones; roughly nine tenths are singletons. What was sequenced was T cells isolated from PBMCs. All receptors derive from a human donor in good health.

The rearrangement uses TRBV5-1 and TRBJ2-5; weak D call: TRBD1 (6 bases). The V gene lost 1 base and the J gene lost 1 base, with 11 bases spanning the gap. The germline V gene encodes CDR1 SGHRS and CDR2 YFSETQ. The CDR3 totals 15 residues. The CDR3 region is CASSLNRALQETQYF. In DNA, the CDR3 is TGCGCCAGCAGCTTGAACAGGGCCCTCCAAGAGACCCAGTACTTC.

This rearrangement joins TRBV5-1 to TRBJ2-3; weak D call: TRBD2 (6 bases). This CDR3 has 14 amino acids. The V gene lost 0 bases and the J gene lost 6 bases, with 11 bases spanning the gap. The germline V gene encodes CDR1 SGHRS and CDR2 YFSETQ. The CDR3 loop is CASSLGTNSDTQYF. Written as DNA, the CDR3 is TGCGCCAGCAGCTTGGGGACTAACTCGGATACGCAGTATTTT. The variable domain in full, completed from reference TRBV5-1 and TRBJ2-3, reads KAGVTQTPRYLIKTRGQQVTLSCSPISGHRSVSWYQQTPGQGLQFLFEYFSETQRNKGNFPGRFSGRQFSNSRSEMNVSTLELGDSALYLCASSLGTNSDTQYFGPGTRLTVL.

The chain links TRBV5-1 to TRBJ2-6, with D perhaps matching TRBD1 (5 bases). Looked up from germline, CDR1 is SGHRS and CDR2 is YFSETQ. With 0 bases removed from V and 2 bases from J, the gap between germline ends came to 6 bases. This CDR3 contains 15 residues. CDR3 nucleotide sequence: TGCGCCAGCAGCTTGGACAGGCCTGGGGCCAACGTCCTGACTTTC. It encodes CASSLDRPGANVLTF.

The CDR3 spells CASSPPGTGEGYTF. The DNA of the CDR3 is TGTGCCAGCTCACCACCGGGGACAGGGGAAGGCTACACCTTC. The J gene is TRBJ1-2, the V gene TRBV18, with 10 bases that match TRBD1. In germline, CDR1 is KGHSH, CDR2 LQKENI. The trim removed 0 bases at V and 8 bases at J, leaving 3 bases unmatched. CDR3 length: 14 amino acids. Filled out from reference TRBV18 and TRBJ1-2, the complete variable domain reads NAGVMQNPRHLVRRRGQEARLRCSPMKGHSHVYWYRQLPEEGLKFMVYLQKENIIDESGMPKERFSAEFPKEGPSILRIQQVVRGDSAAYFCASSPPGTGEGYTFGSGTRLTVV.

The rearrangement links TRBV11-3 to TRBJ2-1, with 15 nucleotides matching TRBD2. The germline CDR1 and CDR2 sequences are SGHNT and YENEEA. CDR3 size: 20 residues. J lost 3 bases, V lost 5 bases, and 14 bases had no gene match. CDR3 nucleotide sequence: TGTGCCAGCAGCGGTTCATCCCGGACTAGCGGGAGGGTAGTCTACAATGAGCAGTTCTTC. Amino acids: CASSGSSRTSGRVVYNEQFF.

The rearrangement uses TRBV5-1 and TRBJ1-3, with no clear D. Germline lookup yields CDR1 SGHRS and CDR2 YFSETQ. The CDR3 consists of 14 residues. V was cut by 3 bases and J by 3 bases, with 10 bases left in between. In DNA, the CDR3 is TGCGCCAGCAGCTGGGGAGATGATGGAAACACCATATATTTT. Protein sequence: CASSWGDDGNTIYF. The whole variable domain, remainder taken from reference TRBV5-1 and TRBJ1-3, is KAGVTQTPRYLIKTRGQQVTLSCSPISGHRSVSWYQQTPGQGLQFLFEYFSETQRNKGNFPGRFSGRQFSNSRSEMNVSTLELGDSALYLCASSWGDDGNTIYFGEGSWLTVV.

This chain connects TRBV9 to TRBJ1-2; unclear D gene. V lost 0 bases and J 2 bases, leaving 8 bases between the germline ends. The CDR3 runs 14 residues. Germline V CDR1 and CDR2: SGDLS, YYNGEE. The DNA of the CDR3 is TGTGCCAGCAGCGTAGCTGGGCCGAACTATGGCTACACCTTC. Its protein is CASSVAGPNYGYTF.

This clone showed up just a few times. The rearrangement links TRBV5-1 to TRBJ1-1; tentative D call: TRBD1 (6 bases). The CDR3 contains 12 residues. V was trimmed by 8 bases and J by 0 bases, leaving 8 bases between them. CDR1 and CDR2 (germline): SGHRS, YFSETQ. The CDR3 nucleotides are TGCGCCAGTTCAGGGGTGAACACTGAAGCTTTCTTT. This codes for CASSGVNTEAFF.

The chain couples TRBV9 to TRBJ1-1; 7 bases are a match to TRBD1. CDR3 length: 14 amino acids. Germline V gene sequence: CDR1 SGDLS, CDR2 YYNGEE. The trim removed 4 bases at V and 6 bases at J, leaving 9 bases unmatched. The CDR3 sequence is CASSRVEGASEAFF. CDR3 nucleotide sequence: TGTGCCAGCAGCCGGGTGGAGGGGGCCTCTGAAGCTTTCTTT.

Written as DNA, the CDR3 is TGTGCCAGCAGCCCTCGGACAGGATCCTACGAGCAGTACTTC. Amino acid sequence: CASSPRTGSYEQYF. The chain carries TRBV7-9 and TRBJ2-7; 7 bases align to TRBD1. The V gene's germline CDR1 is SEHNR and CDR2 FQNEAQ (reference sequence). The trim removed 5 bases at V and 1 base at J, leaving 5 bases unmatched. The CDR3 runs to 14 residues. Together with reference TRBV7-9 and TRBJ2-7, the CDR3 gives the full variable domain: DTGVSQNPRHKITKRGQNVTFRCDPISEHNRLYWYRQTLGQGPEFLTYFQNEAQLEKSRLLSDRFSAERPKGSFSTLEIQRTEQGDSAMYLCASSPRTGSYEQYFGPGTRLTVT.

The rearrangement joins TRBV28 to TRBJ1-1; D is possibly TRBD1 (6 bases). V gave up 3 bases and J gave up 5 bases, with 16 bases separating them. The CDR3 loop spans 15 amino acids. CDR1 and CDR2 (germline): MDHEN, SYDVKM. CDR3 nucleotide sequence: TGTGCCAGCAGTTTTTCCAGACAGGTAGGGACTGAAGCTTTCTTT. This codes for CASSFSRQVGTEAFF.

CDR3 DNA sequence: TGTGCCAGTAAGATTGCTGGAGGGGAGATCTCTGAAGCTTTCTTT. It codes for CASKIAGGEISEAFF. The rearrangement uses TRBV19 and TRBJ1-1; D possibly corresponds to TRBD1 (5 bases). V lost 7 bases and J 6 bases, leaving 21 bases between the germline ends. CDR1 LNHDA and CDR2 SQIVND come from the germline V gene (reference sequence). This CDR3 spans 15 amino acids.

CDR3 bases: TGTGCCAGCAGCGTAGACAATTGGGACAGGGGTGGCTACACCTTC. The encoded protein is CASSVDNWDRGGYTF. The chain uses TRBV9 and TRBJ1-2; 10 nucleotides agree with TRBD1. The CDR3 loop spans 15 amino acids. Per the germline V gene, CDR1 is SGDLS and CDR2 is YYNGEE. V lost 0 bases, J lost 7 bases, and 6 bases stayed unmatched.

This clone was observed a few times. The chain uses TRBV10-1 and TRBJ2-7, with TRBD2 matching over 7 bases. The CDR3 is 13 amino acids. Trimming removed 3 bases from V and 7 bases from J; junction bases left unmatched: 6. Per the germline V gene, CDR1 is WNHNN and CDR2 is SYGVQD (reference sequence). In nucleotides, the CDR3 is TGCGCCAGCAGTGATGAAGCGGGAAGGGAGCAGTACTTC. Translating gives CASSDEAGREQYF.

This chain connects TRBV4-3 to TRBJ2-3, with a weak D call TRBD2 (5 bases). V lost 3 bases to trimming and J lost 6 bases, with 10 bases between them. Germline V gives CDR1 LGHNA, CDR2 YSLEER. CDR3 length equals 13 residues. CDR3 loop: CASSHILADTQYF. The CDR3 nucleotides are TGCGCCAGCAGCCATATCCTAGCTGATACGCAGTATTTT.

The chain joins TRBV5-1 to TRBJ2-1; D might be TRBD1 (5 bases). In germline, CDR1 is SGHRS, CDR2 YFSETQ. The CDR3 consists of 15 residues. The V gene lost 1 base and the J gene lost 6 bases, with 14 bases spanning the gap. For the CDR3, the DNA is TGCGCCAGCAGCTTGCAGGGATCCAATATCAATGAGCAGTTCTTC. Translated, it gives CASSLQGSNINEQFF.

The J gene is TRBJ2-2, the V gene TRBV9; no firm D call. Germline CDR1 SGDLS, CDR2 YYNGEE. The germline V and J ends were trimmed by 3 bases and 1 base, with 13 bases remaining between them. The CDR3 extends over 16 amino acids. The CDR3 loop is CASSDTPGLNTGELFF. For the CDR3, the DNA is TGTGCCAGCAGCGATACTCCAGGATTGAACACCGGGGAGCTGTTTTTT.

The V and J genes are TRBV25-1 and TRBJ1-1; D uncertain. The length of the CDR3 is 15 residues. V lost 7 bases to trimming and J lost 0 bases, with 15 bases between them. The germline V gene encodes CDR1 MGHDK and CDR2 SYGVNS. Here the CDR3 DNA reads TGTGCCAGCACCCCGGCCGGGAGCATGAACACTGAAGCTTTCTTT. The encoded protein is CASTPAGSMNTEAFF.

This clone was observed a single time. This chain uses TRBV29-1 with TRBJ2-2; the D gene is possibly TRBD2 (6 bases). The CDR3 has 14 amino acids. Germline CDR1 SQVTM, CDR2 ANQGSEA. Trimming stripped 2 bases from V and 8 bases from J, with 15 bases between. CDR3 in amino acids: CSVEPRGGLGELFF. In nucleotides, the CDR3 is TGCAGCGTTGAACCGCGGGGCGGTTTGGGGGAGCTGTTTTTT.

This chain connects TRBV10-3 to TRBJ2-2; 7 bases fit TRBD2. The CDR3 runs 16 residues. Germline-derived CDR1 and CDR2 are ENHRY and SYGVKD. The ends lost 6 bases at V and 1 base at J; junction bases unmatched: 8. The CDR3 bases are TGTGCCATCAGCCCCGTTGAGCGGGGGAACACCGGGGAGCTGTTTTTT. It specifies CAISPVERGNTGELFF.

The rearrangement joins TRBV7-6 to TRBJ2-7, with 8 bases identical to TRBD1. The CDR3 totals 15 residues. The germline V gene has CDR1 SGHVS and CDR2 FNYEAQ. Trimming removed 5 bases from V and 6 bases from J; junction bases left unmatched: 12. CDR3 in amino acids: CASSTSGTGHPEQYF. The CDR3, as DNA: TGTGCCAGCAGCACGTCCGGGACAGGCCACCCCGAGCAGTACTTC.

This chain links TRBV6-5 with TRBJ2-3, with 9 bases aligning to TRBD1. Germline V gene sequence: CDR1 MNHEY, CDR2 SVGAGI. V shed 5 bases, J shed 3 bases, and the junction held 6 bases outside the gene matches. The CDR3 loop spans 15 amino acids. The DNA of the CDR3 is TGTGCCAGCAGTCCCGGGACAGGGACGACAGATACGCAGTATTTT. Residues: CASSPGTGTTDTQYF.

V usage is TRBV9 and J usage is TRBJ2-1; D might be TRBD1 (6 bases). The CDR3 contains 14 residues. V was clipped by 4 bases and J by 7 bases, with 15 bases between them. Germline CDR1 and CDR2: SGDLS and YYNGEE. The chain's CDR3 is CASSPYIGGNEQFF. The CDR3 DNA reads TGTGCCAGCAGCCCGTATATAGGGGGAAATGAGCAGTTCTTC.

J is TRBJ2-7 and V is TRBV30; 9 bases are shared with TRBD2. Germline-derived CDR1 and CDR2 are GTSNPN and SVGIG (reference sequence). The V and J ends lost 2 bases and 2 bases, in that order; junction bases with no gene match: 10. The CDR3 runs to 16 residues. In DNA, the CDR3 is TGTGCCTGGAGTCGCCTCTCTAGCGGGGCGCCCTACGAGCAGTACTTC. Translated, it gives CAWSRLSSGAPYEQYF.

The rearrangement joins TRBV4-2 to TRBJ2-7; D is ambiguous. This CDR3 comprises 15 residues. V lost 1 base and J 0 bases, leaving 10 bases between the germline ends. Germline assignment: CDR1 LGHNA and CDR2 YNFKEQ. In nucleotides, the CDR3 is TGTGCCAGCAGCCAAGGAAGTCTAGACTCCTACGAGCAGTACTTC. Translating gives CASSQGSLDSYEQYF.

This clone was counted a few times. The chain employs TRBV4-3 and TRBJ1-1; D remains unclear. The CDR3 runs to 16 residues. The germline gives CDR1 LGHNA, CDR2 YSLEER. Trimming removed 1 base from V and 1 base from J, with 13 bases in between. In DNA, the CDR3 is TGCGCCAGCAGCCAAGTCTTGTTTCTTAGGAACACTGAAGCTTTCTTT. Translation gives CASSQVLFLRNTEAFF.